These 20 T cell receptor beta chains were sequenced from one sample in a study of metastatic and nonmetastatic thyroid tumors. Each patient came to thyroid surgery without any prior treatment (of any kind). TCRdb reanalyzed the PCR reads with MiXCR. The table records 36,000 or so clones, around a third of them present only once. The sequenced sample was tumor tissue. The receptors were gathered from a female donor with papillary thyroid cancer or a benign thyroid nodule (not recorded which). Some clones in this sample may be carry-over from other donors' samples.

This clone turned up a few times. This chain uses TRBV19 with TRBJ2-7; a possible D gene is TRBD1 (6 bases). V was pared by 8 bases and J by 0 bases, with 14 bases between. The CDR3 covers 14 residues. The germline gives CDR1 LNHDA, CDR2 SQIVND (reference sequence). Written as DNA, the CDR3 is TGTGCCAGTCGCTCACAGGACAGCTCCTACGAGCAGTACTTC. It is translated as CASRSQDSSYEQYF.

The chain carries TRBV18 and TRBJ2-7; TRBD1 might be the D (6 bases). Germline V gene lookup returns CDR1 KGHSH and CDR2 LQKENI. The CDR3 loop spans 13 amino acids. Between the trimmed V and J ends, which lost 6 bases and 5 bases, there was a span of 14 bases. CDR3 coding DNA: TGTGCCAGCTCCCCCACGACAGGTGACGAGCAGTACTTC. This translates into CASSPTTGDEQYF. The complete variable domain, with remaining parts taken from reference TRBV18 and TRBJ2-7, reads NAGVMQNPRHLVRRRGQEARLRCSPMKGHSHVYWYRQLPEEGLKFMVYLQKENIIDESGMPKERFSAEFPKEGPSILRIQQVVRGDSAAYFCASSPTTGDEQYFGPGTRLTVT.

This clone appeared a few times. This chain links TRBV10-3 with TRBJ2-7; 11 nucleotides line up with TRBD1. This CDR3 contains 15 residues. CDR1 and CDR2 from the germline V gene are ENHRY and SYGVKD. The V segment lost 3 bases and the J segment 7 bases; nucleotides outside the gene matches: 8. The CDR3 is CAISEKDRGLWEQYF. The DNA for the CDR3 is TGTGCCATCAGTGAAAAGGACAGGGGGCTCTGGGAGCAGTACTTC.

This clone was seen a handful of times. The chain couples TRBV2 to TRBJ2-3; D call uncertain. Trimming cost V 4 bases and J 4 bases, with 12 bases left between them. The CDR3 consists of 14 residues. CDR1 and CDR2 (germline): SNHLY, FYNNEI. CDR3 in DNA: TGTGCCAGCAGTGGTCACTCCGGCGCAGATACGCAGTATTTT. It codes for CASSGHSGADTQYF.

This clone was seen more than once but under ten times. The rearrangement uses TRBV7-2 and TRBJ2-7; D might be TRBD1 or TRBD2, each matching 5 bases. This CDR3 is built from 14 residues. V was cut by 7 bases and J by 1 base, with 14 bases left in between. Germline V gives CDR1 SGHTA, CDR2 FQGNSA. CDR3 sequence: CASNRDGGSYEQYF. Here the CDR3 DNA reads TGTGCCAGCAACAGAGATGGGGGTTCCTACGAGCAGTACTTC.

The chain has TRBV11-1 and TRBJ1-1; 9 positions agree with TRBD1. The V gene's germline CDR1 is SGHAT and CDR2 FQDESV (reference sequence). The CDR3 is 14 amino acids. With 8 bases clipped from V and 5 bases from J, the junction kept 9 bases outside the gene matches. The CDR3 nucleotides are TGTGCCAGCGAAGGGGACAGGGAGAGGACTGAAGCTTTCTTT. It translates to CASEGDRERTEAFF.

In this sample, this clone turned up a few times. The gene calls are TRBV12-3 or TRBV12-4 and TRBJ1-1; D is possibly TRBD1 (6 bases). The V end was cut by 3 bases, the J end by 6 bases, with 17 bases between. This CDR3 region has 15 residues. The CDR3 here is CASSLVAGEGAEAFF. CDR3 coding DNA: TGTGCCAGCAGTTTGGTAGCAGGGGAGGGAGCTGAAGCTTTCTTT.

The CDR3 coding sequence is TGTGCCAGCAGTGTCGACTACCACAATGAGCAGTTCTTC. Amino acid sequence: CASSVDYHNEQFF. This chain uses TRBV27 with TRBJ2-1, with a weak D call TRBD2 (5 bases). This CDR3 region has 13 residues. Trimming cost V 5 bases and J 5 bases, with 10 bases left between them. Germline loops: CDR1 MNHEY, CDR2 SMNVEV (reference sequence).

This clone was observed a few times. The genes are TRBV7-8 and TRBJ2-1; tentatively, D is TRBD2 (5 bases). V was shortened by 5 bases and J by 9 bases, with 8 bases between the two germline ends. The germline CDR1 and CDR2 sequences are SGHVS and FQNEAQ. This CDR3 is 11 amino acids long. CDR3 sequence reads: CASSQGLEQFF. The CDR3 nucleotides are TGTGCCAGCAGCCAAGGACTTGAGCAGTTCTTC. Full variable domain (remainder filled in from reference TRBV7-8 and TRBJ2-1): GAGVSQSPRYKVAKRGQDVALRCDPISGHVSLFWYQQALGQGPEFLTYFQNEAQLDKSGLPSDRFFAERPEGSVSTLKIQRTQQEDSAVYLCASSQGLEQFFGPGTRLTVL.

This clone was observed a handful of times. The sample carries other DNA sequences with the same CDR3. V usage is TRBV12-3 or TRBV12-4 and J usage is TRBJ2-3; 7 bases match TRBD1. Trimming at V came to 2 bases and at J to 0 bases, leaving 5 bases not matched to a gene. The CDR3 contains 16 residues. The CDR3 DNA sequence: TGTGCCAGCAGTTTACAGGGGGAAATTAGCACAGATACGCAGTATTTT. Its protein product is CASSLQGEISTDTQYF.

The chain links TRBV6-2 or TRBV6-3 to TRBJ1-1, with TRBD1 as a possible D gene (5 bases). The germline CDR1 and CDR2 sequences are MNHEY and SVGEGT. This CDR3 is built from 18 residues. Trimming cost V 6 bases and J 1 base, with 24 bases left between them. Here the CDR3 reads CASREASGRVTPNTEAFF. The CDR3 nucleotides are TGTGCCAGCAGGGAGGCCTCAGGCAGGGTGACACCGAACACTGAAGCTTTCTTT.

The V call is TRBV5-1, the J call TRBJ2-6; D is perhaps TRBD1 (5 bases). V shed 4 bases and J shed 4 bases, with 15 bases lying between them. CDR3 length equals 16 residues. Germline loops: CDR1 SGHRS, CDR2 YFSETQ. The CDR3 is CASSPRTPLGANVLTF. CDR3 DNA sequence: TGCGCCAGCAGCCCTCGGACACCATTGGGGGCCAACGTCCTGACTTTC.

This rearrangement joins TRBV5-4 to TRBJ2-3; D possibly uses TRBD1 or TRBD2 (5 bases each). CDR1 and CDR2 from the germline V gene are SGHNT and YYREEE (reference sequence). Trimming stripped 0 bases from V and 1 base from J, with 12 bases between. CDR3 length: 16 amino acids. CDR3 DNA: TGTGCCAGCAGCTTGGGGGGGACGGCTGGCACAGATACGCAGTATTTT. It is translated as CASSLGGTAGTDTQYF.

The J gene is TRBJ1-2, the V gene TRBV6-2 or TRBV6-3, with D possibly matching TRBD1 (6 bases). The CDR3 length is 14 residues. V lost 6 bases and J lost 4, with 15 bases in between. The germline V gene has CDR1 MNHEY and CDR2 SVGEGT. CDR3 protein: CASRPDRKPYGYTF. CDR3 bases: TGTGCCAGCAGACCCGACAGGAAACCCTATGGCTACACCTTC.

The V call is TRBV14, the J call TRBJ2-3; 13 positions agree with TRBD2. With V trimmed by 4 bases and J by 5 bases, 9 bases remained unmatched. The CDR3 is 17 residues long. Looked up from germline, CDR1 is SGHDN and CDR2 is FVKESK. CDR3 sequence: CASSRYRTSGGEDTQYF. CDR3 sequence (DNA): TGTGCCAGCAGCCGATACCGGACTAGCGGGGGTGAAGATACGCAGTATTTT.

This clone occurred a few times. This chain's CDR3 is CASSLGQHHSPLHF. The CDR3 nucleotides are TGTGCCAGCAGTTTAGGTCAGCATCATTCACCCCTCCACTTT. The chain has TRBV28 and TRBJ1-6; D gene uncertain. Trimming took off 2 bases at V and 8 bases at J, with 10 bases between the two ends. This CDR3 comprises 14 residues. Germline V gene sequence: CDR1 MDHEN, CDR2 SYDVKM.

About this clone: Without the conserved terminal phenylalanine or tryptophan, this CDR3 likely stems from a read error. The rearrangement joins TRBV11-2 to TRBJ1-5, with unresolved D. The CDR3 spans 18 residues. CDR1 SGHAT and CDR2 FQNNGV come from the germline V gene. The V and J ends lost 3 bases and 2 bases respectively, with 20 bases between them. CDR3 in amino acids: CASSFSTVPGTCNQPQHS. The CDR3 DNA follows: TGTGCCAGCAGCTTTAGTACCGTTCCGGGCACCTGCAATCAGCCCCAGCATTCT.

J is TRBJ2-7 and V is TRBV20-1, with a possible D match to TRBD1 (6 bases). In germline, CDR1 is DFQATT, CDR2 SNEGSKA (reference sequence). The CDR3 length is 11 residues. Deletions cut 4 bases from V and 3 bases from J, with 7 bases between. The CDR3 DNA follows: TGCAGTGCTAACAGGGACTACGAGCAGTACTTC. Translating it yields CSANRDYEQYF.

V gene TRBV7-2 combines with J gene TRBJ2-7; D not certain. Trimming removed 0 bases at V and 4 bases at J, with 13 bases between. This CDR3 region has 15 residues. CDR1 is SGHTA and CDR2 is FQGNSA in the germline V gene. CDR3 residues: CASSLAETRGYEQYF. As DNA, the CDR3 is TGTGCCAGCAGCTTAGCGGAAACGAGAGGATACGAGCAGTACTTC.

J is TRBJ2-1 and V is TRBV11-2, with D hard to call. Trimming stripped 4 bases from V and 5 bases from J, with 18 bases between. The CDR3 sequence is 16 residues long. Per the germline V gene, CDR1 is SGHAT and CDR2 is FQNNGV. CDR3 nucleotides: TGTGCCAGCAGCTCCGGGTGTGGGCAATTTAACAATGAGCAGTTCTTC. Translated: CASSSGCGQFNNEQFF.